A single sample gave rise to the 24 T cell receptor beta chains below, sequenced in a study of blood T cell repertoires in COVID-19. Measured with immunoSEQ multiplex PCR; TCRdb has only the in-frame clones, and not every one. The data show fewer than 500,000 clones, approximately 86% seen once. Sequenced input: PBMCs or T cells enriched from blood (not recorded which). The origin of the receptors is a woman aged 18-30 years who had recovered from COVID-19.

V and J are TRBV2 and TRBJ1-3, with 8 bases aligning to TRBD1. The CDR3 is made up of 15 amino acids. Germline V gives CDR1 SNHLY, CDR2 FYNNEI. Germline trimming cut 6 bases from V and 0 bases from J; bases unmatched to any gene: 4. The CDR3 DNA is TGTGCCAGCAGCCCCCAGGGGGCCTCTGGAAACACCATATATTTT. This sequence encodes CASSPQGASGNTIYF.

The chain joins TRBV18 to TRBJ2-3; 7 bases match TRBD1. Per germline, CDR1 KGHSH and CDR2 LQKENI. The V gene end was trimmed by 3 bases and the J gene end by 6 bases; junction bases not matched to a gene: 12. The CDR3 runs to 16 residues. CDR3: CASSPLTGWVTDTQYF. The CDR3 DNA is TGTGCCAGCTCACCCTTGACAGGGTGGGTTACGGATACGCAGTATTTT.

The V gene is TRBV25-1, the J gene TRBJ1-2; D uncertain. V shed 3 bases and J shed 4 bases, with 12 bases lying between them. This CDR3 spans 14 amino acids. From germline, CDR1 is MGHDK and CDR2 SYGVNS. In DNA form, the CDR3 reads TGTGCCAGCAGTGATTTCCCCTCCGTCTATGGCTACACCTTC. Amino acid sequence: CASSDFPSVYGYTF.

This chain links TRBV5-1 with TRBJ2-1, with TRBD2 identical over 15 bases. V gave up 4 bases and J gave up 9 bases; unmatched junction bases: 8. The CDR3 has 16 amino acids. CDR1 and CDR2 from the germline V gene are SGHRS and YFSETQ. The CDR3 DNA sequence: TGCGCCAGCAGCCTCCGGACTAGCGGGGGGGCGAGTGAGCAGTTCTTC. This codes for CASSLRTSGGASEQFF.

The J gene is TRBJ2-5, the V gene TRBV20-1, with 9 bases identical to TRBD2. The CDR3 totals 16 residues. V shed 3 bases and J 2 bases; nucleotides not matched to a gene: 10. The germline V gene has CDR1 DFQATT and CDR2 SNEGSKA (reference sequence). CDR3 DNA sequence: TGCAGTGCTAGTATGCTAGCGGGGATAACACAAGAGACCCAGTACTTC. The encoded protein is CSASMLAGITQETQYF.

The table lists this clone with a count of one. The rearrangement links TRBV4-1 to TRBJ1-6; TRBD1 might be the D (5 bases). CDR1 is MGHRA and CDR2 is YSYEKL in the germline V gene. Trimming left V 4 bases short and J 5 bases short, with 18 bases between. CDR3 length: 17 residues. DNA of the CDR3: TGCGCCAGCAGCCGCAGGGAAGACGCCGCGGATAATTCACCCCTCCACTTT. The encoded protein is CASSRREDAADNSPLHF.

The rearrangement joins TRBV5-4 to TRBJ2-5, with a possible D match to TRBD2 (6 bases). Between the trimmed V and J ends, which lost 4 bases and 7 bases, there was a span of 11 bases. In germline, CDR1 is SGHNT, CDR2 YYREEE (reference sequence). This CDR3 comprises 12 residues. The CDR3 sequence: CASSPVGGTQYF. The CDR3 nucleotides are TGTGCCAGCAGCCCCGTCGGGGGGACCCAGTACTTC. Using reference TRBV5-4 and TRBJ2-5 for the parts outside the CDR3, the full variable domain is ETGVTQSPTHLIKTRGQQVTLRCSSQSGHNTVSWYQQALGQGPQFIFQYYREEENGRGNFPPRFSGLQFPNYSSELNVNALELDDSALYLCASSPVGGTQYFGPGTRLLVL.

The V call is TRBV2, the J call TRBJ2-2, with a possible D match to TRBD1 (6 bases). This CDR3 comprises 14 residues. Trimming cost V 8 bases and J 0 bases, with 10 bases left between them. The germline gives CDR1 SNHLY, CDR2 FYNNEI. CDR3 region: CASHRDTNTGELFF. The CDR3 DNA sequence: TGTGCCAGCCACCGGGACACGAACACCGGGGAGCTGTTTTTT.

The chain has TRBV7-2 and TRBJ2-3, with D perhaps TRBD2 (6 bases). The CDR3 runs to 12 residues. CDR1 is SGHTA and CDR2 is FQGNSA in the germline V gene. V was pared by 7 bases and J by 6 bases, with 11 bases between. CDR3 sequence: CASTAGPDTQYF. Here the CDR3 DNA reads TGTGCCAGCACCGCGGGGCCTGATACGCAGTATTTT.

The chain combines TRBV6-5 with TRBJ1-5; unclear D gene. CDR1 is MNHEY and CDR2 is SVGAGI in the germline V gene. V was cut by 6 bases and J by 3 bases, with 15 bases left in between. CDR3 length: 15 residues. DNA of the CDR3: TGTGCCAGCAGCCTAACCCCCAGCGACAATCAGCCCCAGCATTTT. It codes for CASSLTPSDNQPQHF.

This chain uses TRBV7-2 with TRBJ2-2, with D perhaps TRBD2 (6 bases). The length of the CDR3 is 15 residues. Germline values: CDR1 SGHTA, CDR2 FQGNSA. V shed 6 bases and J shed 6 bases, with 17 bases lying between them. The CDR3 nucleotides read TGTGCCAGCAGTTTCTCCAGGACTAACCCCGGGGAGCTGTTTTTT. Translating gives CASSFSRTNPGELFF.

The rearrangement uses TRBV27 and TRBJ1-2; the D gene is possibly TRBD1 (6 bases). The germline gives CDR1 MNHEY, CDR2 SMNVEV (reference sequence). The V end was cut by 7 bases, the J end by 4 bases, with 13 bases between. This CDR3 contains 13 residues. The CDR3 sequence: CASTPGRGYGYTF. The CDR3 DNA is TGTGCCAGCACCCCGGGCAGGGGCTATGGCTACACCTTC.

The chain recombines TRBV4-1 with TRBJ2-2; TRBD1 matches 9 bases. This CDR3 spans 19 amino acids. V trimming: 1 base; J trimming: 1 base; junction bases outside the gene matches: 10. Germline V gene lookup returns CDR1 MGHRA and CDR2 YSYEKL. As DNA, the CDR3 is TGCGCCAGCAGCCAAGTGGGTTCCGGGGACAGGGTGAACACCGGGGAGCTGTTTTTT. Amino acid sequence: CASSQVGSGDRVNTGELFF.

The chain has TRBV27 and TRBJ2-3, with D uncertain. Germline loops: CDR1 MNHEY, CDR2 SMNVEV (reference sequence). V lost 0 bases and J lost 2, with 9 bases in between. The CDR3 covers 15 residues. For the CDR3, the DNA is TGTGCCAGCAGTTTATCCCGACACGACACAGATACGCAGTATTTT. This encodes CASSLSRHDTDTQYF.

The chain has TRBV2 and TRBJ2-3, with D possibly matching TRBD2 (5 bases). The CDR3 loop spans 14 amino acids. Trimming shortened V by 4 bases and J by 6 bases, and 14 bases separated the two germline ends. Germline CDR1 reads SNHLY; CDR2 reads FYNNEI. Here the CDR3 reads CASSVRLAADTQYF. The CDR3 DNA is TGTGCCAGCAGTGTACGGCTAGCAGCGGATACGCAGTATTTT.

V usage is TRBV18 and J usage is TRBJ1-2, with D possibly matching TRBD1 (5 bases). V was clipped by 5 bases and J by 6 bases, with 22 bases between them. The length of the CDR3 is 16 residues. The germline CDR1 and CDR2 sequences are KGHSH and LQKENI. As DNA, the CDR3 is TGTGCCAGCTCATCCCCGACAGAAAGAGAAGCAAATGGCTACACCTTC. This codes for CASSSPTEREANGYTF.

This chain uses TRBV2 with TRBJ2-7; 9 nucleotides line up with TRBD1. The ends lost 10 bases at V and 4 bases at J; junction bases unmatched: 5. The V gene's germline CDR1 is SNHLY and CDR2 FYNNEI. CDR3 length equals 12 residues. The CDR3 loop is CATGTGPYEQYF. The CDR3 nucleotides are TGTGCCACCGGGACAGGGCCATACGAGCAGTACTTC.

This chain joins TRBV3-1 (or the pseudogene TRBV3-2) and TRBJ1-1, with TRBD1 matching over 8 bases. The CDR3 has 14 amino acids. V gave up 4 bases and J gave up 4 bases; unmatched junction bases: 5. Germline assignment: CDR1 LGHDT and CDR2 YNNKEL (reference sequence). The CDR3 protein is CASSPTGVSTEAFF. The DNA of the CDR3 is TGTGCCAGCAGCCCGACAGGGGTAAGCACTGAAGCTTTCTTT.

The chain recombines TRBV14 with TRBJ1-6; no clear D gene. Trimming removed 4 bases at V and 4 bases at J, with 14 bases between. The CDR3 runs 16 residues. Germline values: CDR1 SGHDN, CDR2 FVKESK. The CDR3 nucleotides are TGTGCCAGCAGCCCTTTAAGACTGAATTATAATTCACCCCTCCACTTT. This sequence encodes CASSPLRLNYNSPLHF.

V usage is TRBV25-1 and J usage is TRBJ2-1; tentative D call: TRBD2 (6 bases). This CDR3 is built from 16 residues. V lost 3 bases, J lost 0 bases, and 12 bases lay in between. CDR1 and CDR2 (germline): MGHDK, SYGVNS. CDR3 nucleotides: TGTGCCAGCAGTGAGGAGGGCAGAAGCTCCTACAATGAGCAGTTCTTC. Translated, it gives CASSEEGRSSYNEQFF. The whole variable domain, remainder taken from reference TRBV25-1 and TRBJ2-1, is EADIYQTPRYLVIGTGKKITLECSQTMGHDKMYWYQQDPGMELHLIHYSYGVNSTEKGDLSSESTVSRIRTEHFPLTLESARPSHTSQYLCASSEEGRSSYNEQFFGPGTRLTVL.

This chain uses TRBV5-5 with TRBJ2-7; 10 bases map to TRBD2. Trimming cost V 2 bases and J 4 bases; bases outside gene matches: 9. Germline lookup yields CDR1 SGHKS and CDR2 YYEKEE (reference sequence). The CDR3 is 16 residues long. Written as DNA, the CDR3 is TGTGCCAGCAGCTTAGCCCAGCGGGGGGGTTCGTACGAGCAGTACTTC. Translating gives CASSLAQRGGSYEQYF.

This sequence joins TRBV4-1 and TRBJ1-1; maybe TRBD1 (5 bases). Trimming cost V 1 base and J 11 bases, with 14 bases left between them. CDR1 and CDR2 from the germline V gene are MGHRA and YSYEKL. The CDR3 extends over 13 amino acids. This CDR3 reads CASSQVPGEGAFF. DNA for the CDR3: TGCGCCAGCAGCCAAGTCCCGGGGGAGGGCGCTTTCTTT.

The chain has TRBV10-1 and TRBJ1-2; D unresolved. V was shortened by 3 bases and J by 4 bases, with 9 bases between the two germline ends. The CDR3 runs 13 residues. Looked up from germline, CDR1 is WNHNN and CDR2 is SYGVQD (reference sequence). Written as DNA, the CDR3 is TGCGCCAGCAGTGAAGTCCGGTCCTATGGCTACACCTTC. Its translation: CASSEVRSYGYTF.

The gene calls are TRBV4-2 and TRBJ1-2; 10 bases agree with TRBD1. Trimming took 4 bases from V and 8 from J; bases not matched to a gene: 7. This CDR3 contains 14 residues. The germline gives CDR1 LGHNA, CDR2 YNFKEQ. CDR3 sequence (DNA): TGTGCCAGCAGCCTTCCCGGGACAGGGGTCGGCTACACCTTC. This gives the protein CASSLPGTGVGYTF.